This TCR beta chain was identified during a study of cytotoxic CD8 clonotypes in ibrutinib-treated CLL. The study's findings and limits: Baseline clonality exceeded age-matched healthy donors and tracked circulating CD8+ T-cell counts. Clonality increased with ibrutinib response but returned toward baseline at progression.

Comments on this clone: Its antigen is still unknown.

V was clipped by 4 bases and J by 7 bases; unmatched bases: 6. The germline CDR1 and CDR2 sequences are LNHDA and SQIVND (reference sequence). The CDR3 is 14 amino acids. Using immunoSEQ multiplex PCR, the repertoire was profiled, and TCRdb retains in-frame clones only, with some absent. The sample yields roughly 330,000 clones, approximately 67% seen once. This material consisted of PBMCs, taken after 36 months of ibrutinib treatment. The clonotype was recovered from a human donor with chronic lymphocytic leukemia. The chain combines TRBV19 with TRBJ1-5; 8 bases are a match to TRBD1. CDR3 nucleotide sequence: TGTGCCAGTAGTACCGACAGGGGAGTCCAGCCCCAGCATTTT. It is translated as CASSTDRGVQPQHF.